This T cell receptor (beta chain) was retrieved from a study of cytomegalovirus exposure and HLA in healthy donors. Study background: The 130 or so validation repertoires, a later analysis reported, used the same platform as the roughly 730 repertoires from the first cohort.

Among the 120 or so subjects of the validation cohort, separate from the approximately 700-subject first cohort, were the donors. The germline V gene encodes CDR1 SGHTA and CDR2 FQGNSA. This CDR3 is built from 13 residues. The V and J ends lost 11 bases and 5 bases respectively, with 18 bases between them. Overall study results and limits: Most TCR sequences showed up rarely, but some public TCRs showed up in many donors.

Profiled with immunoSEQ multiplex PCR; TCRdb holds only in-frame clones, not every one. The table has about 220,000 clones, 88% seen once; the top ten hold 2.9%. This clone was picked up one time. Its antigen is unidentified. The sequencing input was PBMCs. This clonotype was obtained from a woman aged 18-29 years in good health and CMV-seronegative. The V and J genes are TRBV7-2 and TRBJ1-2; the D gene is possibly TRBD1 (6 bases). CDR3 nucleotide sequence: TGTGCCGTTACCGGGGGGCGCGGGTATGGCTACACCTTC. Translated: CAVTGGRGYGYTF. Combining the CDR3 with reference TRBV7-2 and TRBJ1-2 gives the whole variable domain GAGVSQSPSNKVTEKGKDVELRCDPISGHTALYWYRQSLGQGLEFLIYFQGNSAPDKSGLPSDRFSAERTGGSVSTLTIQRTQQEDSAVYLCAVTGGRGYGYTFGSGTRLTVV.